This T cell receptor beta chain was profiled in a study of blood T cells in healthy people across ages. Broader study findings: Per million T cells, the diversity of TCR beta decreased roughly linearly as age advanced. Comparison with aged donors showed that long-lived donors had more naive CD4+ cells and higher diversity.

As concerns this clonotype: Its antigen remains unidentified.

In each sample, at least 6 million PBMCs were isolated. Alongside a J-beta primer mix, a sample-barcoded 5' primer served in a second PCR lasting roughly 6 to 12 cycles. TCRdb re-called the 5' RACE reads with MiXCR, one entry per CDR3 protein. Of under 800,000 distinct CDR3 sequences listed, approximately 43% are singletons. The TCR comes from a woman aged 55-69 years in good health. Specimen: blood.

The CDR3 DNA reads TGTGCCAGCAACCCCCTGACGGGCCCCTACGAGCAGTACTTC. Its translation is CASNPLTGPYEQYF. The chain couples TRBV6-5 to TRBJ2-7; no reliable D call. Germline assignment: CDR1 MNHEY and CDR2 SVGAGI. The CDR3 runs to 14 residues. With 7 bases removed from V and 2 bases from J, the gap between germline ends came to 15 bases.